The rows below give T cell receptor beta chains drawn from one sample of a study of human T cells and chemical hapten exposure. TCRdb reprocessed the RACE reads via MiXCR and lists one record per CDR3 protein. The table lists 150,000 to 200,000 distinct CDR3 sequences, roughly 15% of them singletons. Material: whole blood, obtained in connection with sensitization to the hapten diphenylcyclopropenone (DPC). All receptors come from a woman aged 25 to 39 with alopecia areata. Some clones in this sample may be carry-over from other donors' samples. The CDR3 runs from the conserved cysteine through the conserved F or W. D genes are given only for firm matches. Size is omitted from some rows. Given values are once, few, many or a class for expanded clones.

D gene | J gene | V gene | clone size | CDR3 DNA | CDR3 protein
TRBD2 | TRBJ2-1 | TRBV7-6 | . | TGTGCCAGCAGCCCCGGACTAGCGGGGGCCCTGCGCTCCTACAATGAGCAGTTCTTC | CASSPGLAGALRSYNEQFF
. | TRBJ1-4 | TRBV29-1 | . | TGCAGCGTTGACGGAGGGGAACAGGGCGAAGAAAAACTGTTTTTT | CSVDGGEQGEEKLFF
TRBD1 | TRBJ2-6 | TRBV30 | . | TGTGCCTGGGGACAGGGATCAGGGGCCAACGTCCTGACTTTC | CAWGQGSGANVLTF
. | TRBJ1-3 | TRBV2 | few | TGTGCCAGCAGTGAAGTTGTAGTCTCCTCTGGAAACACCATATATTTT | CASSEVVVSSGNTIYF
TRBD2 | TRBJ2-5 | TRBV9 | few | TGTGCCAGCAGCGGAAGATCTAGCGGCCAGGAGACCCAGTACTTC | CASSGRSSGQETQYF
TRBD1 | TRBJ2-5 | TRBV5-1 | . | TGCGCCAGCAGCTTGGACAGGGGGCAAATTGGGACCCAGTACTTC | CASSLDRGQIGTQYF
. | TRBJ2-1 | TRBV30 | many | TGTGCCTGGGGGGTATCCCGTGAGCAGTTCTTC | CAWGVSREQFF
TRBD1 | TRBJ1-3 | TRBV4-2 | . | TGTGCCAGCAGCCAAGATGCGGGACAGGGCATTAAAGGAAACACCATATATTTT | CASSQDAGQGIKGNTIYF
TRBD2 | TRBJ2-2 | TRBV7-8 | few | TGTGCCAGCAGAAACATGGGACTAGCACCTACCGGGGAGCTGTTTTTT | CASRNMGLAPTGELFF
TRBD2 | TRBJ2-7 | TRBV7-9 | few | TGTGCCAGCAGCACCGAGCGGGGAGAGCAGTACTTC | CASSTERGEQYF
. | TRBJ2-7 | TRBV29-1 | few | TGCAGCGTTGCCGGCCTACAACGGGCCTACGAGCAGTACTTC | CSVAGLQRAYEQYF
. | TRBJ1-2 | TRBV28 | few | TGTGCCAGCAGCTGGGACTGGGGCTACACCTTC | CASSWDWGYTF
. | TRBJ1-1 | TRBV28 | many | TGTGCCAGCAGTTTCGGGAGGACCGAAGCTTTCTTT | CASSFGRTEAFF
TRBD1 | TRBJ1-6 | TRBV6-5 | . | TGTGCCAGCAGTTACTCGAGACAGGGTACAGGGAGCTCCTATAATTCACCCCTCCACTTT | CASSYSRQGTGSSYNSPLHF
. | TRBJ1-1 | TRBV9 | few | TGTGCCAGCAGCGTATGGGACACCTCCGCTGAAGCTTTCTTT | CASSVWDTSAEAFF
. | TRBJ1-3 | TRBV30 | . | TGTGCCTGGAGTGTGGGGACCATTGGAAACACCATATATTTT | CAWSVGTIGNTIYF
TRBD1 | TRBJ1-1 | TRBV29-1 | . | TGCAGCGTTGTCACAGGGGGCGGTTGGACTGAAGCTTTCTTT | CSVVTGGGWTEAFF
TRBD2 | TRBJ2-1 | TRBV20-1 | . | TGCAGTGCTAGAGGTTTTAGCGGGGGGCCACTAAGTGAGCAGTTCTTC | CSARGFSGGPLSEQFF
TRBD1 | TRBJ2-3 | TRBV5-4 | . | TGTGCCAGCAGCTTGCAGGGGGCGACAGATACGCAGTATTTT | CASSLQGATDTQYF
. | TRBJ2-7 | TRBV18 | many | TGTGCCAGCTCACGGACTATAGGAGGGGCCTACGAGCAGTACTTC | CASSRTIGGAYEQYF
. | TRBJ1-5 | TRBV28 | few | TGTGCCAGCAGTCCCACAGGAATTAGCAATCAGCCCCAGCATTTT | CASSPTGISNQPQHF
. | TRBJ2-2 | TRBV18 | . | TGTGCCAGCTCACCACTCAGGGGAGAAGCCGGGGAGCTGTTTTTT | CASSPLRGEAGELFF
. | TRBJ2-7 | TRBV14 | . | TGTGCCAGCAGCCAATGGCCAGGGACCGGCTACGAGCAGTACTTC | CASSQWPGTGYEQYF
TRBD1 | TRBJ2-7 | TRBV7-2 | few | TGTGCCAGCAGCCCCACAGGGGGCAGGACCTACGAGCAGTACTTC | CASSPTGGRTYEQYF
TRBD2 | TRBJ2-1 | TRBV20-1 | few | TGCAGTGCTAGGAACCCCGTGAGTAGCGGGAAGAATGAGCAGTTCTTC | CSARNPVSSGKNEQFF
TRBD1 | TRBJ1-5 | TRBV24-1 | . | TGTGCCACCAGTGATTTAGGGGGCCCGAGCCAGGTAAATCAGCCCCAGCATTTT | CATSDLGGPSQVNQPQHF
. | TRBJ2-2 | TRBV9 | few | TGTGCCAGCAGCGACACTATAACCGGGGAGCTGTTTTTT | CASSDTITGELFF
. | TRBJ1-4 | TRBV6-5 | few | TGTGCCAGCCGGGCTCTGTCCGCTGGAAGCGAAAAACTGTTTTTT | CASRALSAGSEKLFF
. | TRBJ2-4 | TRBV29-1 | . | TGCAGCGTTGTGTCACAGACGAAAAACATTCAGTACTTC | CSVVSQTKNIQYF
TRBD2 | TRBJ2-1 | TRBV7-2 | . | TGTGCCAGCCTCCTGGGAGGGCGGGGGACCTACAATGAGCAGTTCTTC | CASLLGGRGTYNEQFF
. | TRBJ2-3 | TRBV5-4 | few | TGTGCCAGCAGCTTTGGCGGGAACACAGATACGCAGTATTTT | CASSFGGNTDTQYF
TRBD2 | TRBJ2-2 | TRBV28 | few | TGTGCCAGCAGTTTAATGGCTAGCGGGGCCGGGGAGCTGTTTTTT | CASSLMASGAGELFF
TRBD2 | TRBJ2-1 | TRBV20-1 | few | TGCAGTGCTGGCGGACTAGCGGGAGAGCATGAGCAGTTCTTC | CSAGGLAGEHEQFF
TRBD1 | TRBJ1-5 | TRBV19 | . | TGTGCCAGTAGTATCCCCCGGACAGGGAGCAATCAGCCCCAGCATTTT | CASSIPRTGSNQPQHF
. | TRBJ1-5 | TRBV7-2 | many | TGTGCCAGCAGCTTAGATGGCAATTTGCCCCAGCATTTT | CASSLDGNLPQHF
TRBD1 | TRBJ1-4 | TRBV4-3 | . | TGCGCCAGCAGCGTGGACAGGCTTAGTGAAAAACTGTTTTTT | CASSVDRLSEKLFF
. | TRBJ2-3 | TRBV6-5 | many | TGTGCCAGCAGTTACTCGTACTCTCCCACAGATACGCAGTATTTT | CASSYSYSPTDTQYF
TRBD1 | TRBJ1-1 | TRBV6-2/TRBV6-3 | many | TGTGCCAGCAGTTACCCTGGGACAGTGAACACTGAAGCTTTCTTT | CASSYPGTVNTEAFF
. | TRBJ1-2 | TRBV6-2/TRBV6-3 | . | TGTGCCAGCAGTCACCAGCCTAACTATGGCTACACCTTC | CASSHQPNYGYTF
. | TRBJ1-4 | TRBV12-3/TRBV12-4 | . | TGTGCCAGCAGTTTAGGGAGTCTCCAAAATGAAAAACTGTTTTTT | CASSLGSLQNEKLFF